The entry below describes one TCR beta chain. The antigen is unknown. The data stem from a study of T cell responses to AZD1222 COVID-19 vaccine. The study, taken as a whole, reports: Females outnumbered males among donors, who were mostly white British; clonal diversity was possibly underestimated.

This CDR3 is 13 amino acids long. V lost 6 bases and J lost 8, with 17 bases in between. CDR1 is SQVTM, CDR2 ANQGSEA, per germline. Sequenced by immunoSEQ multiplex PCR; TCRdb stores in-frame clones only, minus some. The sample gives approximately 150,000 clones, around nine tenths of which show up once; 2.5% to 3.5% is in the top ten. The V gene is TRBV29-1, the J gene TRBJ1-5, with D perhaps TRBD1 (5 bases). This clonotype was sampled from an adult in good health. The sample was peripheral blood, taken on day 0 of AZD1222 vaccination. In DNA form, the CDR3 reads TGCAGCGTAGGGGACGGACTGGGGGAGCCCCAGCATTTT. Translated, it gives CSVGDGLGEPQHF.